This paragraph reports one T cell receptor beta chain. What it binds is not known. Sampling of blood occurred at baseline, cycle 4 day 1, and cycle 7 day 1. This specimen belongs to a study of OX40 agonist ivuxolimab in advanced cancers. For the study at large: While on treatment, patients had intravenous ivuxolimab at 0.01 to 10 mg/kg every 2 weeks. The dose-escalation group included hepatocellular carcinoma, melanoma, renal cell carcinoma and head and neck cancer. Regarding the study as a whole: Clonal expansion by week 6 occurred in CD4+ and CD8+ blood T cells (at 0.1 to 3.0 mg/kg).

TCRdb's table, derived via immunoSEQ multiplex PCR, lists solely in-frame clones and lacks some. Altogether more than 45,000 clones are present, about 81% being singletons, with the ten largest covering 1.1%. CDR1 and CDR2 (germline): MDHEN, SYDVKM. Germline trimming cut 7 bases from V and 4 bases from J; bases unmatched to any gene: 5. This CDR3 is built from 15 residues. The source was CD4+ or CD8+ T cells sorted from blood, collected in a trial of the OX40 agonist ivuxolimab. The chain joins TRBV28 to TRBJ2-1, with TRBD2 identical over 12 bases. This TCR derives from an adult with an advanced solid tumor such as melanoma, head and neck, liver or kidney cancer. The DNA for the CDR3 is TGTGCCAGCATCACCGGGACTAGCGGGTACAATGAGCAGTTCTTC. Translation gives CASITGTSGYNEQFF.